The clone carrying this T cell receptor (beta chain) was seen once. This sample was included in a study of blood T cell repertoires in COVID-19. Study background: Sources were T cells, B-cell-depleted T cells, or PBMCs; the material itself was cDNA or gDNA.

Those who participated ranged in age from roughly 18 to 100 years and resided in under 25 US areas. Among Cohort 3 donors, those recovered had two negative PCRs, clearance, or symptom resolution. In the original analysis: How many nucleated cells were present was estimated from reference gene primer amplification. Assay: immunoSEQ multiplex PCR; the TCRdb copy retains only in-frame clones and omits some. That table furnishes V, J and clone size, whereas the DNA furnished D and trimming. The table lists over 250,000 clones, roughly 87% of them singletons. Sequenced sample: PBMCs or T cells enriched from blood (not recorded which). This TCR derives from a woman under 40 who had recovered from COVID-19.

The CDR3 nucleotides read TGTGCCAGCAGCTCGTACGATGGCGGGGAGCAGTACTTC. This translates into CASSSYDGGEQYF. J is TRBJ2-7 and V is TRBV11-2; D may be TRBD2 (5 bases). The CDR3 contains 13 residues. Trimming took 4 bases from V and 7 from J, leaving 14 bases between them. CDR1 is SGHAT and CDR2 is FQNNGV in the germline V gene.